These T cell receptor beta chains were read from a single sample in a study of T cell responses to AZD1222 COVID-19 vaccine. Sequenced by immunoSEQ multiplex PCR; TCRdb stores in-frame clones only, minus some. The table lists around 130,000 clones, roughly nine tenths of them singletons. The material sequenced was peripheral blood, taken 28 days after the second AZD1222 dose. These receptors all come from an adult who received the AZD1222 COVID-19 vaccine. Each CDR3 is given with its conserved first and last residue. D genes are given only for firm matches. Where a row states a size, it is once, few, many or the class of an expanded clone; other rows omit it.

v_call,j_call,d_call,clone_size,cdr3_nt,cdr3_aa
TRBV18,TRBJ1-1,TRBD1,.,TGTGCCAGCTTATCCGGGACAGGGGGCGTGGGCACTGAAGCTTTCTTT,CASLSGTGGVGTEAFF
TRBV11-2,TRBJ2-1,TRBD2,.,TGTGCCAGCAGCTTAGATTCGGGGGGGTACAATGAGCAGTTCTTC,CASSLDSGGYNEQFF
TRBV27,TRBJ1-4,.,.,TGTGCCAGCAGTTATGGGGGGCCTAATGAAAAACTGTTTTTT,CASSYGGPNEKLFF
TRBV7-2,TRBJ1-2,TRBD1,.,TGTGCCAGCAGCCGTACAGGGGCACACTATGGCTACACCTTC,CASSRTGAHYGYTF
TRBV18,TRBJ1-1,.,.,TGTGCCAGCTCATCGACAGGTTACACTGAAGCTTTCTTT,CASSSTGYTEAFF
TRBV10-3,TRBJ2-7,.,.,TGTGCCATCAGTGAGTCTAAGGGCAGGTCCTACGAGCAGTACTTC,CAISESKGRSYEQYF
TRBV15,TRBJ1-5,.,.,TGTGCCACCAGCAGAGACCAGTCCTACAATCAGCCCCAGCATTTT,CATSRDQSYNQPQHF
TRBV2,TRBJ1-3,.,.,TGTGCCAGCAGAACAGGGATTCAACGGGGTCGGGGCTCTGGAAACACCATATATTTT,CASRTGIQRGRGSGNTIYF
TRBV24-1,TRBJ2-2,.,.,TGTGCCACCAGTAGTTCCCAGGGGTACACCGGGGAGCTGTTTTTT,CATSSSQGYTGELFF
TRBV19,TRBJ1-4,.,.,TGTGCCAGTAACCAGGTCGGTGGAAAACTGTTTTTT,CASNQVGGKLFF
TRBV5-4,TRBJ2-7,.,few,TGTGCCAGCAGCCGGGAACTCTCCTACGAGCAGTACTTC,CASSRELSYEQYF
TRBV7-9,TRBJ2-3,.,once,TGTGCCAGCAGCCCGCAAGTGGCGGACACAGATACGCAGTATTTT,CASSPQVADTDTQYF
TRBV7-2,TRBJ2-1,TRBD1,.,TGTGCCAGCAGAGGGACAGGGGGCCCCAATGAGCAGTTCTTC,CASRGTGGPNEQFF
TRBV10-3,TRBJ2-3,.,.,TGTGCCATCAGTCGGGACCGAGCTAGCACAGATACGCAGTATTTT,CAISRDRASTDTQYF
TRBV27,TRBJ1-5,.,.,TGTGCCAGCAGTTCCGCGGGGTATAGCAATCAGCCCCAGCATTTT,CASSSAGYSNQPQHF
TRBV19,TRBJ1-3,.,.,TGTGCCAGTAGTATCCCCCGAGGAAACACCATATATTTT,CASSIPRGNTIYF
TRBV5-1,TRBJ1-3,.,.,TGCGCCAGCAGCCCTACGGTAGCAGGAAGTGGAAACACCATATATTTT,CASSPTVAGSGNTIYF
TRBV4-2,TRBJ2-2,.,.,TGTGCCAGCAGCCTGCACACCGGGGAGCTGTTTTTT,CASSLHTGELFF
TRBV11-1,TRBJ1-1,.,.,TGTGCCAGCAGCGGAACTACAGGGAACACTGAAGCTTTCTTT,CASSGTTGNTEAFF
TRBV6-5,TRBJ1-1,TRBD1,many,TGTGCCAGCAGTTACTCGGGACAGTTGAACACTGAAGCTTTCTTT,CASSYSGQLNTEAFF
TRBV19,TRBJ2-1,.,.,TGTGCCAGTAGTATAAGTAGGGAATCGAAGCAGTTCTTC,CASSISRESKQFF
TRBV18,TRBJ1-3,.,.,TGTGCCAGCTCACCACCGACCTTACAATCGGGAAACACCATATATTTT,CASSPPTLQSGNTIYF
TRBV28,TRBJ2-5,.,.,TGTGCCAGCAGTTTACCCTTAGGGATCGGCCAAGAGACCCAGTACTTC,CASSLPLGIGQETQYF
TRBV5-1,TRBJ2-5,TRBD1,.,TGCGCCAGCACCCTACAGGGGGCGCGGGAGACCCAGTACTTC,CASTLQGARETQYF
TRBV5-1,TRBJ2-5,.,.,TGCGCCAGCAGCTCCCCAGACAGGAGCGTAAAGACCCAGTACTTC,CASSSPDRSVKTQYF
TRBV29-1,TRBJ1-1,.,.,TGCAGCGTTGCGGGCCGACGGGACACTGAAGCTTTCTTT,CSVAGRRDTEAFF
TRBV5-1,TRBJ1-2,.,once,TGCGCCAGCAGCTTGGGGGGGACCTATGGCTACACCTTC,CASSLGGTYGYTF
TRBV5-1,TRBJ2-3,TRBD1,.,TGCGCCAGCAGCTTTTCACAGGGGGGCACAGATACGCAGTATTTT,CASSFSQGGTDTQYF
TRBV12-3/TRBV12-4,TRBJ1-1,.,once,TGTGCCAGCAGTTTCTCCGTGAACACTGAAGCTTTCTTT,CASSFSVNTEAFF